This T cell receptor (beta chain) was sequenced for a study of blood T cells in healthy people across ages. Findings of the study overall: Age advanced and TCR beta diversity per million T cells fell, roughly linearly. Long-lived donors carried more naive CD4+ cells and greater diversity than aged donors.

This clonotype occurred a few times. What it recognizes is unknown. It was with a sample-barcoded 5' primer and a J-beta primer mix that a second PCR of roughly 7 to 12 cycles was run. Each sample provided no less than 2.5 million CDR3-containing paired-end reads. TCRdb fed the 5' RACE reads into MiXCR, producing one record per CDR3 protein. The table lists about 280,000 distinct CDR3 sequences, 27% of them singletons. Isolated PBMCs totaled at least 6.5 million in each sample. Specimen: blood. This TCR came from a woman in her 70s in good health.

The CDR3 loop reads CASSQEGLAGVNEQYF. For the CDR3, the DNA is TGTGCCAGCAGCCAAGAGGGACTAGCGGGAGTTAACGAGCAGTACTTC. The rearrangement uses TRBV3-1 and TRBJ2-7; 14 bases map to TRBD2. The V gene end was trimmed by 0 bases and the J gene end by 5 bases; junction bases not matched to a gene: 3. The CDR3 totals 16 residues. Germline CDR1 and CDR2: LGHDT and YNNKEL (reference sequence).